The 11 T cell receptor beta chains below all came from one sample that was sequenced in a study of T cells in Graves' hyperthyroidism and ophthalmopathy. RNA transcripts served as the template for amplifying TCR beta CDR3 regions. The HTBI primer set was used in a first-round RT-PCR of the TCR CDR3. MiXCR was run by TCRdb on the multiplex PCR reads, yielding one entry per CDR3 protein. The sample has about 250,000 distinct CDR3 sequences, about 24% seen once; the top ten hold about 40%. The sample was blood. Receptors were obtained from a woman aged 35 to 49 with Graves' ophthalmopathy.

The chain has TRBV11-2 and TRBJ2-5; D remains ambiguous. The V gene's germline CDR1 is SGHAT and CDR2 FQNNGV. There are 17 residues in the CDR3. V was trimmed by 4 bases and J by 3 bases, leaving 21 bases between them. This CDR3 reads CASSSSRPTRREETQYF. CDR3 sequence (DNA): TGTGCCAGCAGCTCGTCCCGGCCCACGCGTCGCGAAGAGACCCAGTACTTC.

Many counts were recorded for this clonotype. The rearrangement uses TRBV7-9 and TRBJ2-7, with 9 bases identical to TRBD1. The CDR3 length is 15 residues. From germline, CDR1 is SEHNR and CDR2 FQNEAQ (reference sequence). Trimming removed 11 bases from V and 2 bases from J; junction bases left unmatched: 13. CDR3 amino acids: CALAWGTGYPYEQYF. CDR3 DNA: TGTGCCTTGGCTTGGGGGACAGGGTATCCCTACGAGCAGTACTTC.

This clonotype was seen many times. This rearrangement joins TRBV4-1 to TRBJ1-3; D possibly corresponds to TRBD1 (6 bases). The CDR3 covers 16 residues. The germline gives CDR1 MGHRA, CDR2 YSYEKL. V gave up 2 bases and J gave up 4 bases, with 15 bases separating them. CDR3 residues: CASSQLVQGGGNTIYF. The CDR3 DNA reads TGCGCCAGCAGCCAACTAGTACAGGGAGGAGGAAACACCATATATTTT.

Here the CDR3 DNA reads TGTGCCAGCAGCAGGAGCCCAATCGAGCCCCAGTACTTC. Its protein is CASSRSPIEPQYF. The chain carries TRBV7-2 and TRBJ2-5; no clear D gene. Germline V gives CDR1 SGHTA, CDR2 FQGNSA. V gave up 5 bases and J gave up 9 bases, with 16 bases separating them. The CDR3 covers 13 residues. Together with reference TRBV7-2 and TRBJ2-5, the CDR3 gives the full variable domain: GAGVSQSPSNKVTEKGKDVELRCDPISGHTALYWYRQSLGQGLEFLIYFQGNSAPDKSGLPSDRFSAERTGGSVSTLTIQRTQQEDSAVYLCASSRSPIEPQYFGPGTRLLVL.

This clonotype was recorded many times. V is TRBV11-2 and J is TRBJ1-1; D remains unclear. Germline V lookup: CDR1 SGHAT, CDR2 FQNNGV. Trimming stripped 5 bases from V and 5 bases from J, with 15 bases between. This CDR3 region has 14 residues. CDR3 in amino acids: CASSIGRGGTEAFF. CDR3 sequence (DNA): TGTGCCAGCAGCATTGGACGGGGAGGAACTGAAGCTTTCTTT. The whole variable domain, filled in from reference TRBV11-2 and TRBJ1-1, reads EAGVAQSPRYKIIEKRQSVAFWCNPISGHATLYWYQQILGQGPKLLIQFQNNGVVDDSQLPKDRFSAERLKGVDSTLKIQPAKLEDSAVYLCASSIGRGGTEAFFGQGTRLTVV.

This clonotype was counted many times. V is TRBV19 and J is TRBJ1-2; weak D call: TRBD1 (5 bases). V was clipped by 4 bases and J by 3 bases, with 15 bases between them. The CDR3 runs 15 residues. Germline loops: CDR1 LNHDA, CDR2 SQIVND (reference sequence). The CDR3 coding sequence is TGTGCCAGTAGTACCCGACAGACGGCGGACTATGGCTACACCTTC. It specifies CASSTRQTADYGYTF. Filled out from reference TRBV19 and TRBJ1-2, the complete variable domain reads DGGITQSPKYLFRKEGQNVTLSCEQNLNHDAMYWYRQDPGQGLRLIYYSQIVNDFQKGDIAEGYSVSREKKESFPLTVTSAQKNPTAFYLCASSTRQTADYGYTFGSGTRLTVV.

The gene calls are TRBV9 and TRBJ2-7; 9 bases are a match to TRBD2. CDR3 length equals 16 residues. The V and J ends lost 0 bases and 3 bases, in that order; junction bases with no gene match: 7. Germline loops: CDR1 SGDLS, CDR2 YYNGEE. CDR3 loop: CASSVAELAGYYEQYF. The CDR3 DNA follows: TGTGCCAGCAGCGTAGCCGAACTAGCGGGCTACTACGAGCAGTACTTC.

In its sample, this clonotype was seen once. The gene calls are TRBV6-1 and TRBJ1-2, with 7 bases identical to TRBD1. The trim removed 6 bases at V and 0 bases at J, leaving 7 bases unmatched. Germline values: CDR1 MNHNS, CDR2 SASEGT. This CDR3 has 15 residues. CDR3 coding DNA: TGTGCCAGCAGATTTACGACAGGGTCTAACTATGGCTACACCTTC. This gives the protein CASRFTTGSNYGYTF.

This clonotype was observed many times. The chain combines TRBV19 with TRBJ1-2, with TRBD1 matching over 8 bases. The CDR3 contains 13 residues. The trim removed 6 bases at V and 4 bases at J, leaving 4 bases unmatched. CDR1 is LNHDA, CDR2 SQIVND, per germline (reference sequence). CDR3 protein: CASRRTGSYGYTF. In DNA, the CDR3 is TGTGCCAGTAGGCGGACAGGGAGCTATGGCTACACCTTC.

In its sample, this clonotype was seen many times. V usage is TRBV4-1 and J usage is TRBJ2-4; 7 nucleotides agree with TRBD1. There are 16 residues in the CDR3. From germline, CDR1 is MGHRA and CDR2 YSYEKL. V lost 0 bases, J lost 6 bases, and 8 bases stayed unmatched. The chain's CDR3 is CASSQEQGITGNIQYF. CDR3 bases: TGCGCCAGCAGCCAAGAACAGGGGATAACGGGAAACATTCAGTACTTC.

In nucleotides, the CDR3 is TGCGCCAGCAGTGAGTCCCTGGAAGACGGAAAAAACTATGGCTACACCTTC. It translates to CASSESLEDGKNYGYTF. The chain links TRBV10-1 to TRBJ1-2, with D uncertain. The CDR3 extends over 17 amino acids. Germline V CDR1 and CDR2: WNHNN, SYGVQD (reference sequence). V lost 0 bases and J lost 2, with 16 bases in between.